This T cell receptor beta chain originates from a study of T and B cells in COVID-19 patients. Looking at the study overall: COVID-19 patients gave peripheral blood either during active infection or after recovery. Critical illness requiring mechanical ventilation or extracorporeal membrane oxygenation affected three fifths of the roughly 20 active-infection patients. Study-wide points: Patients with COVID-19 reportedly showed strongly skewed T cell receptor beta variable and joining gene usage. Active COVID-19 showed highly clonal TRB repertoires; recovery showed diversity and richness above healthy donors.

Each TRB amplification used roughly 230-550 ng of genomic DNA from blood. Multiplex PCR with BIOMED2 TRB-A/B primer pools amplified TRB rearrangements. Each CDR3 protein is one row after TCRdb ran MiXCR on the multiplex PCR reads. The data contain about 8,400 distinct CDR3 sequences, around 25% of them singletons. The table lists this clonotype with a few counts. Its cognate antigen is unknown. The receptor comes from a human donor who had recovered from COVID-19. The specimen was blood.

The DNA for the CDR3 is TGTGCCAGCAGTTGGGGGCCCAAACAGCCCCAGCATTTT. This encodes CASSWGPKQPQHF. The V and J genes are TRBV27 and TRBJ1-5; perhaps TRBD1 as D (6 bases). With 4 bases removed from V and 7 bases from J, the gap between germline ends came to 11 bases. The CDR3 is made up of 13 amino acids. In germline, CDR1 is MNHEY, CDR2 SMNVEV (reference sequence).